This is a list of T cell receptor beta chains from one sample in a study of blood T cells in healthy people across ages. TCRdb ran MiXCR on the 5' RACE reads and lists one entry per CDR3 protein. The sample lists 790,000 or so distinct CDR3 sequences; approximately 53% were seen once. What was sequenced was blood. The receptor source for this set is a man aged 35 to 55 in good health. Each CDR3 is given with its conserved first and last residue. D genes are given only for firm matches. The size entry is marked missing in some rows and otherwise reads once, few, many or a size class.

cdr3_aa,cdr3_nt,v_call,clone_size,j_call,d_call
CASSVGPGPTNSPLHF,TGTGCCAGCAGCGTGGGTCCGGGACCCACTAATTCACCCCTCCACTTT,TRBV9,NA,TRBJ1-6,NA
CASSQGISYEQYF,TGTGCCAGCAGCCAAGGCATATCTTACGAGCAGTACTTC,TRBV14,NA,TRBJ2-7,NA
CASRPWGEPDTQYF,TGTGCCAGCAGACCGTGGGGGGAACCAGATACGCAGTATTTT,TRBV6-5,NA,TRBJ2-3,NA
CASSQERVNTEAFF,TGTGCCAGCAGCCAAGAAAGGGTTAACACTGAAGCTTTCTTT,TRBV4-2,NA,TRBJ1-1,NA
CASSLYAGDMNTEAFF,TGTGCCAGCAGCTTATATGCGGGGGATATGAACACTGAAGCTTTCTTT,TRBV7-2,NA,TRBJ1-1,NA
CATSDPQGTGANVLTF,TGTGCCACCAGTGACCCTCAGGGGACTGGGGCCAACGTCCTGACTTTC,TRBV24-1,NA,TRBJ2-6,NA
CASTPGQGAYEQYF,TGTGCCAGCACCCCGGGACAGGGCGCCTACGAGCAGTACTTC,TRBV7-9,few,TRBJ2-7,TRBD1
CASTSPGSPNGYTF,TGTGCCAGCACGTCGCCGGGTTCCCCTAATGGCTACACCTTC,TRBV27,few,TRBJ1-2,NA
CSARLERRQGGGYTF,TGCAGTGCTAGGCTCGAGCGGCGACAGGGTGGCGGCTACACCTTC,TRBV20-1,few,TRBJ1-2,TRBD1
CASSQDPLGRTEAFF,TGTGCCAGCAGCCAAGATCCGTTGGGGAGGACTGAAGCTTTCTTT,TRBV3-1,NA,TRBJ1-1,NA
CASSFAVGRRLAGGLVNEQFF,TGTGCCAGCAGCTTTGCGGTGGGGAGACGACTAGCGGGAGGGCTGGTAAATGAGCAGTTCTTC,TRBV7-2,NA,TRBJ2-1,TRBD2
CASSFGEVIETQYF,TGTGCCAGCAGTTTCGGGGAGGTAATAGAGACCCAGTACTTC,TRBV6-6,few,TRBJ2-5,NA
CASSLDLGGGYTF,TGTGCCAGCAGCTTGGATTTGGGTGGTGGCTACACCTTC,TRBV5-4,NA,TRBJ1-2,NA
CASSRTGFANTGELFF,TGTGCCAGCTCACGTACAGGGTTCGCGAACACCGGGGAGCTGTTTTTT,TRBV18,NA,TRBJ2-2,NA
CASSSTSPEQYF,TGTGCCAGCAGCTCTACTAGTCCCGAGCAGTACTTC,TRBV7-2,NA,TRBJ2-7,NA
CAISTGTGSYEQYF,TGTGCCATCAGTACCGGGACAGGAAGCTACGAGCAGTACTTC,TRBV10-3,NA,TRBJ2-7,TRBD1
CASSPQIGLKEQFF,TGTGCCAGCAGTCCTCAAATCGGGCTAAAAGAGCAGTTCTTC,TRBV28,NA,TRBJ2-1,NA
CASSFETGAYNEQYF,TGCGCCAGCAGCTTCGAGACAGGGGCCTACAATGAGCAGTACTTC,TRBV5-1,NA,TRBJ2-7,TRBD1
CSAGRESYNEQFF,TGCAGTGCAGGACGGGAGTCCTACAATGAGCAGTTCTTC,TRBV20-1,NA,TRBJ2-1,NA
CASRDRDDEQYF,TGTGCCTCCCGGGACAGGGATGACGAGCAGTACTTC,TRBV10-3,few,TRBJ2-7,TRBD1
CAPAPVAQLTDTQYF,TGTGCCCCAGCCCCTGTTGCCCAATTGACAGATACGCAGTATTTT,TRBV7-3,few,TRBJ2-3,NA
CASSYTGRKSGANVLTF,TGTGCCAGCAGTTACACCGGCAGAAAGTCTGGGGCCAACGTCCTGACTTTC,TRBV6-2/TRBV6-3,few,TRBJ2-6,NA
CASSVTSPSSTDTQYF,TGCGCCAGCAGCGTGACTAGTCCCTCTAGCACAGATACGCAGTATTTT,TRBV5-1,NA,TRBJ2-3,NA
CASSYELGGNQPQHF,TGTGCCAGCAGTTACGAGCTGGGCGGCAATCAGCCCCAGCATTTT,TRBV6-5,NA,TRBJ1-5,NA
CSVGTDQETQFF,TGCAGCGTTGGGACGGACCAAGAGACCCAGTTCTTC,TRBV29-1,NA,TRBJ2-1,NA
CASSDIYNEQFF,TGTGCCAGCAGTGACATCTACAATGAGCAGTTCTTC,TRBV25-1,NA,TRBJ2-1,NA
CASSYTDQETQYF,TGTGCCAGCAGTTATACGGACCAAGAGACCCAGTACTTC,TRBV27,NA,TRBJ2-5,NA
CANSLGREKETQYF,TGTGCCAACAGCTTGGGACGAGAAAAAGAGACCCAGTACTTC,TRBV12-3/TRBV12-4,NA,TRBJ2-5,NA
CASSPAGARPNIGAFF,TGTGCCAGCAGCCCCGCCGGGGCTCGGCCTAACATTGGAGCTTTCTTT,TRBV7-9,NA,TRBJ1-1,NA
CATLDSYNEQFF,TGTGCCACTCTTGACAGTTACAATGAGCAGTTCTTC,TRBV2,NA,TRBJ2-1,NA
CASSARTGIDTEAFF,TGTGCCAGCAGCGCCCGAACAGGGATAGATACTGAAGCTTTCTTT,TRBV14,NA,TRBJ1-1,NA
CATQGPNNQPQHF,TGTGCCACCCAGGGACCTAATAATCAGCCCCAGCATTTT,TRBV6-6,NA,TRBJ1-5,NA
CASKRTVEGWEQFF,TGTGCCAGCAAACGGACAGTTGAGGGGTGGGAGCAGTTCTTC,TRBV6-5,NA,TRBJ2-1,NA
CASSGRGTDKTDTQYF,TGTGCCAGCAGCGGACGCGGGACAGACAAGACAGATACGCAGTATTTT,TRBV9,few,TRBJ2-3,NA
CASSFGKNTDTQYF,TGCGCCAGCAGCTTTGGTAAAAATACAGATACGCAGTATTTT,TRBV5-1,NA,TRBJ2-3,NA
CASSQLGGAADTQYF,TGTGCCAGCAGCCAATTAGGGGGCGCAGCAGATACGCAGTATTTT,TRBV5-5,NA,TRBJ2-3,TRBD1
CASSLPPILGKNIQYF,TGTGCCAGCAGTTTACCCCCAATTTTAGGCAAAAACATTCAGTACTTC,TRBV28,few,TRBJ2-4,NA
CASSLARSGRTYEQYF,TGTGCCAGCAGCTTAGCGCGGTCAGGGCGGACCTACGAGCAGTACTTC,TRBV11-1,NA,TRBJ2-7,NA
CSASPGSRSYEQYF,TGCAGTGCTAGCCCCGGTTCTCGGTCCTACGAGCAGTACTTC,TRBV20-1,few,TRBJ2-7,NA
CASSNPSWTDHYGYTF,TGTGCCAGCAGCAACCCCTCCTGGACAGACCACTATGGCTACACCTTC,TRBV7-2,NA,TRBJ1-2,NA
CASSFLRDTRSSPLHF,TGCGCCAGCAGCTTCCTCAGGGACACCAGGAGTTCACCCCTCCACTTT,TRBV5-1,NA,TRBJ1-6,NA
CASSPGQFFDEQYF,TGCGCCAGCAGCCCCGGACAGTTTTTTGACGAGCAGTACTTC,TRBV4-1,NA,TRBJ2-7,NA
CASGFGGETQYF,TGTGCTAGTGGTTTTGGCGGGGAGACCCAGTACTTC,TRBV12-5,NA,TRBJ2-5,NA
CSVEIQGGDYGYTF,TGCAGCGTTGAAATACAGGGGGGGGACTATGGCTACACCTTC,TRBV29-1,NA,TRBJ1-2,TRBD1
CASSLDQGAGTYEQYF,TGTGCCAGCAGCTTAGATCAGGGGGCGGGAACGTACGAGCAGTACTTC,TRBV7-6,NA,TRBJ2-7,TRBD1
CASSPGTKNPDEQFF,TGTGCCAGCAGTCCCGGGACGAAGAACCCTGATGAGCAGTTCTTC,TRBV6-2/TRBV6-3,NA,TRBJ2-1,NA
CASSSTTSGRADTQYF,TGTGCCAGCAGCTCTACGACTAGCGGGAGGGCAGATACGCAGTATTTT,TRBV7-9,NA,TRBJ2-3,TRBD2
CASTTGYGTEAFF,TGTGCCAGCACAACAGGGTATGGGACTGAAGCTTTCTTT,TRBV9,NA,TRBJ1-1,NA
CASSPLGTDNSPLHF,TGTGCCAGCTCACCACTGGGGACAGATAATTCACCCCTCCACTTT,TRBV18,NA,TRBJ1-6,TRBD1
CASSLVLAGDYNEQFF,TGTGCCAGCAGCTTAGTGCTAGCGGGGGATTACAATGAGCAGTTCTTC,TRBV7-9,NA,TRBJ2-1,TRBD2
CASSFPTSGADNEQFF,TGTGCCAGCAGTTTCCCGACTAGTGGGGCCGACAATGAGCAGTTCTTC,TRBV6-5,NA,TRBJ2-1,NA
CSVEERDIQYF,TGCAGCGTTGAGGAAAGGGACATTCAGTACTTC,TRBV29-1,few,TRBJ2-4,NA
CSVENAGYEQYF,TGCAGCGTTGAAAATGCCGGCTACGAGCAGTACTTC,TRBV29-1,few,TRBJ2-7,NA
CASSFRTGRIETQYF,TGTGCCAGCAGCTTTAGGACAGGGCGAATAGAGACCCAGTACTTC,TRBV11-2,NA,TRBJ2-5,TRBD1
CSVVIDPYEQYF,TGCAGCGTTGTTATTGATCCCTACGAGCAGTACTTC,TRBV29-1,few,TRBJ2-7,NA
CASSQARNTLAKNIQYF,TGCGCCAGCAGCCAAGCTAGGAACACCTTAGCCAAAAACATTCAGTACTTC,TRBV4-3,NA,TRBJ2-4,NA
CASRRASPGDTQYF,TGTGCCAGCCGGAGGGCCAGTCCCGGAGATACGCAGTATTTT,TRBV25-1,few,TRBJ2-3,NA
CASRDPAGGQYF,TGTGCCAGCAGGGATCCTGCTGGAGGTCAGTACTTC,TRBV6-5,few,TRBJ2-5,NA
CASSFPRPGPDTQYF,TGTGCCAGCAGTTTCCCCCGCCCCGGCCCAGATACGCAGTATTTT,TRBV12-3/TRBV12-4,few,TRBJ2-3,NA